Sequencing of this T cell receptor beta chain was carried out in a study of control samples from healthy donors and cancer patients. TCRdb keeps only in-frame clones here, not all; method: immunoSEQ multiplex PCR. The table shows 130,000 or so clones, with 87% occurring only once. Germline values: CDR1 SNHLY, CDR2 FYNNEI. The CDR3 extends over 15 amino acids. V trimming: 6 bases; J trimming: 1 base; junction bases outside the gene matches: 4. The sample holds one count of this clone. J is TRBJ1-3 and V is TRBV2; 9 bases line up with TRBD1. The clonotype comes from a man between 40 and 49 years old in good health. Material: blood. This CDR3 is CASSRDRASGNTIYF. The CDR3 coding sequence is TGTGCCAGCAGCCGGGACAGGGCATCTGGAAACACCATATATTTT.